Presented here are 15 T cell receptor beta chains from one specimen sequenced in a study of early T cells in non-severe SARS-CoV-2 infection. TCRdb fed the 5' RACE reads into MiXCR, producing one record per CDR3 protein. The data contain approximately 67,000 distinct CDR3 sequences, around 10% of them singletons. Sequenced sample: whole blood. These receptors all stem from an adult who was a healthcare worker with PCR-confirmed SARS-CoV-2 infection or an uninfected control (not recorded which).

This clonotype was recorded at least ten times. The chain carries TRBV6-1 and TRBJ1-5; tentatively, D is TRBD1 (5 bases). This CDR3 has 13 amino acids. Germline V gene lookup returns CDR1 MNHNS and CDR2 SASEGT. Trimming pared 5 bases from V and 7 bases from J, leaving 12 bases between. As DNA, the CDR3 is TGTGCCAGCAGTCGAGCCAGGGAGCAGCCCCAGCATTTT. The encoded protein is CASSRAREQPQHF.

In its sample, this clonotype was seen a few times. A much larger clone lies a single base off, so this may be a read error. The V gene is TRBV7-3, the J gene TRBJ2-2; D not certain. Deletions cut 4 bases from V and 4 bases from J, with 4 bases between. Germline-derived CDR1 and CDR2 are SGHTA and FQGTGA. The CDR3 contains 12 residues. CDR3 in amino acids: CASSSTTGELFF. The CDR3 bases are TGTGCCAGCAGCTCGACCACCGGGGAGCTGTTTTTT.

This clonotype was recorded many times. The chain joins TRBV7-9 to TRBJ1-1; maybe TRBD1 (6 bases). Between the trimmed V and J ends, which lost 11 bases and 3 bases, there was a span of 13 bases. The CDR3 sequence is 12 residues long. The germline CDR1 and CDR2 sequences are SEHNR and FQNEAQ (reference sequence). The CDR3, as DNA: TGTGCCTTCCGAAGGGGGGACACTGAAGCTTTCTTT. Protein sequence: CAFRRGDTEAFF. Looking up the rest from reference TRBV7-9 and TRBJ1-1 gives the full variable domain: DTGVSQNPRHKITKRGQNVTFRCDPISEHNRLYWYRQTLGQGPEFLTYFQNEAQLEKSRLLSDRFSAERPKGSFSTLEIQRTEQGDSAMYLCAFRRGDTEAFFGQGTRLTVV.

The CDR3 DNA reads TGTGCCGCCACACCCGGGACGAGGGACACTGAAGCTTTCTTT. It translates to CAATPGTRDTEAFF. The V gene is TRBV24-1, the J gene TRBJ1-1, with D possibly being TRBD1 (5 bases). Trimming cost V 12 bases and J 3 bases, with 19 bases left between them. Germline loops: CDR1 KGHDR, CDR2 SFDVKD. There are 14 residues in the CDR3.

At least ten counts were recorded for this clonotype. The rearrangement joins TRBV20-1 to TRBJ2-2, with 10 bases aligning to TRBD2. CDR3 length: 15 residues. The J segment lost 3 bases and the V segment lost 0 bases, leaving 1 base of the junction unmatched. Germline lookup yields CDR1 DFQATT and CDR2 SNEGSKA (reference sequence). CDR3 sequence: CSAREGTSDTGELFF. The CDR3 coding sequence is TGCAGTGCTAGAGAAGGGACTAGCGACACCGGGGAGCTGTTTTTT.

This clonotype was seen ten or more times. The V and J genes are TRBV14 and TRBJ1-2; maybe TRBD1 (6 bases). V lost 0 bases to trimming and J lost 3 bases, with 14 bases between them. Germline assignment: CDR1 SGHDN and CDR2 FVKESK. The CDR3 runs 16 residues. CDR3 bases: TGTGCCAGCAGCCAAGATTCGCGGGGGCTAGACTATGGCTACACCTTC. As protein: CASSQDSRGLDYGYTF. Full variable domain (rest looked up from reference TRBV14 and TRBJ1-2): EAGVTQFPSHSVIEKGQTVTLRCDPISGHDNLYWYRRVMGKEIKFLLHFVKESKQDESGMPNNRFLAERTGGTYSTLKVQPAELEDSGVYFCASSQDSRGLDYGYTFGSGTRLTVV.

The V and J genes are TRBV28 and TRBJ2-7; possible D gene TRBD2, 6 bases. V was pared by 6 bases and J by 3 bases, with 9 bases between. In germline, CDR1 is MDHEN, CDR2 SYDVKM. The CDR3 sequence is 12 residues long. For the CDR3, the DNA is TGTGCCAGCAGCGGAGGGGACTACGAGCAGTACTTC. Translated, it gives CASSGGDYEQYF.

This clonotype was recorded a few times. The chain is built from TRBV20-1 and TRBJ1-4, with TRBD1 as a possible D gene (5 bases). Trimming left V 5 bases short and J 7 bases short, with 14 bases between. CDR1 DFQATT and CDR2 SNEGSKA come from the germline V gene (reference sequence). This CDR3 comprises 13 residues. Here the CDR3 DNA reads TGCAGTGCTCGGCGGGTGGGGGTTGAAAAACTGTTTTTT. Its translation: CSARRVGVEKLFF.

This clonotype was counted ten times or more. The chain couples TRBV10-3 to TRBJ2-3, with 10 bases fitting TRBD2. The CDR3 sequence is 14 residues long. Germline V gene lookup returns CDR1 ENHRY and CDR2 SYGVKD. V lost 6 bases to trimming and J lost 5 bases; unmatched junction nucleotides: 5. The CDR3 DNA follows: TGTGCCATCAGCACCGGGACTAGCGTAGATACGCAGTATTTT. Amino acid sequence: CAISTGTSVDTQYF.

The chain carries TRBV7-6 and TRBJ2-3; TRBD1 agrees at 9 bases. The J segment lost 1 base and the V segment lost 5 bases, leaving 4 bases of the junction unmatched. This CDR3 has 15 residues. The V gene's germline CDR1 is SGHVS and CDR2 FNYEAQ. Here the CDR3 reads CASSQRTGGTDTQYF. The DNA of the CDR3 is TGTGCCAGCAGCCAACGGACAGGGGGCACAGATACGCAGTATTTT.

This clonotype was detected ten times or more. This chain connects TRBV2 to TRBJ2-5; 10 bases align to TRBD2. This CDR3 spans 16 amino acids. The V gene end was trimmed by 7 bases and the J gene end by 1 base; junction bases not matched to a gene: 9. Germline lookup yields CDR1 SNHLY and CDR2 FYNNEI. The CDR3 is CASTHIPSGGQETQYF. The DNA for the CDR3 is TGTGCCAGCACCCATATTCCTAGCGGGGGCCAAGAGACCCAGTACTTC.

The chain has TRBV20-1 and TRBJ1-6, with D maybe TRBD1 (6 bases). V was cut by 5 bases and J by 3 bases, with 17 bases left in between. This CDR3 contains 16 residues. Per the germline V gene, CDR1 is DFQATT and CDR2 is SNEGSKA (reference sequence). CDR3 in amino acids: CSALDSRTYYNSPLHF. The CDR3 region has the DNA TGCAGTGCTTTGGACAGCAGGACGTACTATAATTCACCCCTCCACTTT.

The chain employs TRBV9 and TRBJ2-7; either TRBD1 or TRBD2 may fit D (5 bases each). Looked up from germline, CDR1 is SGDLS and CDR2 is YYNGEE. The V and J ends lost 3 bases and 5 bases respectively, with 12 bases between them. The CDR3 sequence is 13 residues long. CDR3 residues: CASSEGRDHEQYF. The CDR3 coding sequence is TGTGCCAGCAGCGAAGGAAGGGACCACGAGCAGTACTTC.

This clonotype was recorded at least ten times. This rearrangement joins TRBV9 to TRBJ2-5; D is perhaps TRBD1 or TRBD2 (6 bases each). Germline V gene data show CDR1 as SGDLS and CDR2 as YYNGEE. CDR3 length equals 18 residues. Deletions cut 4 bases from V and 0 bases from J, with 22 bases between. In DNA, the CDR3 is TGTGCCAGCAGCCCCCCACCACTCATAGGGGGGTACCAAGAGACCCAGTACTTC. Translating it yields CASSPPPLIGGYQETQYF.

The J gene is TRBJ1-6, the V gene TRBV28; 9 nucleotides agree with TRBD1. The CDR3 length is 14 residues. CDR1 and CDR2 (germline): MDHEN, SYDVKM. Unmatched junction bases numbered 6, after V lost 6 bases and J lost 9 bases. The DNA of the CDR3 is TGTGCCAGCAGAAAACAGGGGGCAGTTTCACCCCTCCACTTT. Translated: CASRKQGAVSPLHF. The full variable domain, in which reference TRBV28 and TRBJ1-6 provide the parts outside the CDR3, is DVKVTQSSRYLVKRTGEKVFLECVQDMDHENMFWYRQDPGLGLRLIYFSYDVKMKEKGDIPEGYSVSREKKERFSLILESASTNQTSMYLCASRKQGAVSPLHFGNGTRLTVT.